This entry describes one TCR beta chain. As yet, its antigen is unknown. Per germline, CDR1 SGHNT and CDR2 YYREEE (reference sequence). The CDR3 is 14 residues long. J was trimmed by 5 bases and V by 2 bases; bases with no gene match: 5. This entry belongs to a study of CD8 T cells in Susac syndrome. The RNA input was roughly 0.45 to 1 ug, and it was reverse transcribed with random hexamers. MiXCR was run by TCRdb on the immunoSEQ multiplex PCR reads, yielding one entry per CDR3 protein. The top ten hold 0.095% to 0.12% of the sample, which has about 190,000 distinct CDR3 sequences, approximately 94% seen once. Regarding the study as a whole: As the study acknowledged, the number of individuals in its TCR sequencing and HLA analysis was relatively small.

In blood CD8+ and CD4+ T cells, TCR beta underwent sequencing. The control participants were healthy donors, and these controls were matched with respect to both age and sex. While CD8+ and CD4+ T cells were isolated negatively, TEMRA cells were enriched by FACS. The sequenced sample consisted of CD4+ T cells from PBMCs. The genes are TRBV5-4 and TRBJ2-5; 8 bases are a match to TRBD1. The sequence was obtained from a human donor in good health. This CDR3 reads CASSLMWDRETQYF. Written as DNA, the CDR3 is TGTGCCAGCAGCTTAATGTGGGACAGGGAGACCCAGTACTTC.